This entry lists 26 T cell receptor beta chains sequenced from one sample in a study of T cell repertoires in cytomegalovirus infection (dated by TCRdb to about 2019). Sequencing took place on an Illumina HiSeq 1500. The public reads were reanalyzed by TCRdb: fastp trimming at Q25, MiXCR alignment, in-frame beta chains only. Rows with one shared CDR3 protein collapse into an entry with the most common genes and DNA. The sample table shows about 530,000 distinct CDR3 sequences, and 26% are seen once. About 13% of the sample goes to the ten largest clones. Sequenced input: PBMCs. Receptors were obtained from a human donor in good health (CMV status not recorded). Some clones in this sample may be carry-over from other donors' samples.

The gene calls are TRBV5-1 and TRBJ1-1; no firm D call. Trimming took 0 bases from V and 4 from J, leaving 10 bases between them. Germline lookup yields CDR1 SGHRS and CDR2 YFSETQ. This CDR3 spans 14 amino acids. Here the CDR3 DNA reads TGCGCCAGCAGCTTGGTGCTGGGTGGCACTGAAGCTTTCTTT. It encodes CASSLVLGGTEAFF.

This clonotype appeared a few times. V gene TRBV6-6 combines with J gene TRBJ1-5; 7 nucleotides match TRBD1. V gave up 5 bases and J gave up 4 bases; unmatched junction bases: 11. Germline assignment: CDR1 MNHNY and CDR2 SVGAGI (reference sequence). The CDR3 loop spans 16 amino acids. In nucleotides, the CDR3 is TGTGCCAGCAGTCCCGGGACAGCCTCCGGAAATCAGCCCCAGCATTTT. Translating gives CASSPGTASGNQPQHF.

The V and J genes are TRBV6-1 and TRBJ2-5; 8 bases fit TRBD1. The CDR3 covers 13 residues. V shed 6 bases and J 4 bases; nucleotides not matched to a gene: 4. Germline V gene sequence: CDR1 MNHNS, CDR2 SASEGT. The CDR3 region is CASRAGQGETQYF. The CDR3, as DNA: TGTGCCAGCAGGGCAGGACAGGGAGAGACCCAGTACTTC.

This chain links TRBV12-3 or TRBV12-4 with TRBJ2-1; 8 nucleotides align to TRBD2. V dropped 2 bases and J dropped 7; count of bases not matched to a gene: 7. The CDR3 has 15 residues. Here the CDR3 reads CASSLLAGPRNEQFF. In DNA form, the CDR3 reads TGTGCCAGCAGTTTATTAGCGGGACCAAGGAATGAGCAGTTCTTC.

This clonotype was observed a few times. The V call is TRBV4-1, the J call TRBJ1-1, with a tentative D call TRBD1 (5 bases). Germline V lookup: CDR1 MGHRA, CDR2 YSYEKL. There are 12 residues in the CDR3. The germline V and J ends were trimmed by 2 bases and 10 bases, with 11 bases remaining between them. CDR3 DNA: TGCGCCAGCAGCCAACGAGGTGGGGCAGCTTTCTTT. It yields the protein CASSQRGGAAFF.

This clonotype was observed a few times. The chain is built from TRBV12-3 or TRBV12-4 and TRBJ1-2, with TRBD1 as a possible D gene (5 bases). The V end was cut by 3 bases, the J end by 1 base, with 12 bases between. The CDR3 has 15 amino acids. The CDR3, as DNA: TGTGCCAGCAGTTTCACAGGTAGCGTTAACTATGGCTACACCTTC. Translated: CASSFTGSVNYGYTF.

For the CDR3, the DNA is TGTGCCAGCCTACTAGCGGGAGCTTACAATGAGCAGTTCTTC. Amino acid sequence: CASLLAGAYNEQFF. The rearrangement links TRBV6-2 or TRBV6-3 to TRBJ2-1, with TRBD2 matching 11 bases. V lost 8 bases to trimming and J lost 4 bases; unmatched junction nucleotides: 4. The germline V gene encodes CDR1 MNHEY and CDR2 SVGEGT. This CDR3 has 14 residues.

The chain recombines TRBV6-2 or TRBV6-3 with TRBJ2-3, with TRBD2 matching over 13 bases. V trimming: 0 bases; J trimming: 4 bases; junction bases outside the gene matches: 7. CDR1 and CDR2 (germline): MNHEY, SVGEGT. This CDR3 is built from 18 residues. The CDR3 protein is CASSYSILGLAGSDTQYF. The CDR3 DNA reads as TGTGCCAGCAGTTACTCGATTTTGGGACTAGCGGGATCAGATACGCAGTATTTT.

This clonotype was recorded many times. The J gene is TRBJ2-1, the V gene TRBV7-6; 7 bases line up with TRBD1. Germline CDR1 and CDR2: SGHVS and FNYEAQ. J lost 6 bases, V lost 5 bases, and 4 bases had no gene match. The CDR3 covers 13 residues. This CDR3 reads CASSSRDSNEQFF. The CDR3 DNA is TGTGCCAGCAGCAGCCGGGACAGCAATGAGCAGTTCTTC.

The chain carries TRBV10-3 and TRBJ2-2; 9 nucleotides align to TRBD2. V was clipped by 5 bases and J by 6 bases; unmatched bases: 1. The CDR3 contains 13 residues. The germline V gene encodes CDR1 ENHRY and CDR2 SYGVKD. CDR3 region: CAISRTSAGELFF. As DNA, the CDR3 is TGTGCCATCAGTCGGACTAGCGCCGGGGAGCTGTTTTTT.

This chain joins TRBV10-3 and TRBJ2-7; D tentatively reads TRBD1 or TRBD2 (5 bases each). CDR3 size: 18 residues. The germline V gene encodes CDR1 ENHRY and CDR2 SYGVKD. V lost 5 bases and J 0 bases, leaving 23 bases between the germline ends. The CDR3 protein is CAISRRFSGRSSSYEQYF. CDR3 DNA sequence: TGTGCCATCAGTCGAAGATTCTCGGGACGCTCGAGCTCCTACGAGCAGTACTTC.

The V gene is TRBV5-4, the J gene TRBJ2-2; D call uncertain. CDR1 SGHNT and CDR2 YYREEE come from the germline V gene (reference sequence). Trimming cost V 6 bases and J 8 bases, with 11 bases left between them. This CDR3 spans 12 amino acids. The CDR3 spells CASNYRMGELFF. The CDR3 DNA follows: TGTGCCAGCAACTATCGGATGGGGGAGCTGTTTTTT.

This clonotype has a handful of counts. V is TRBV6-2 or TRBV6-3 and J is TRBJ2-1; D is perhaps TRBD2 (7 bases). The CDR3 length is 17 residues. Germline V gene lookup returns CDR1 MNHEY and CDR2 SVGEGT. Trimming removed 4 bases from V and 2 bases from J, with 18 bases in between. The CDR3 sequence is CASSSPRGAGAYNEQFF. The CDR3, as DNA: TGTGCCAGCAGTTCCCCTCGGGGGGCGGGCGCCTACAATGAGCAGTTCTTC.

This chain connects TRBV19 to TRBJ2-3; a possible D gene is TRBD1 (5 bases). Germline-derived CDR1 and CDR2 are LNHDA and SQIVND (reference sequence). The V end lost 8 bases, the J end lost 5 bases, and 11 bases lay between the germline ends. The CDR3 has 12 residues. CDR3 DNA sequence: TGTGCCAGTGAAGGGGTGAGAGATACGCAGTATTTT. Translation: CASEGVRDTQYF.

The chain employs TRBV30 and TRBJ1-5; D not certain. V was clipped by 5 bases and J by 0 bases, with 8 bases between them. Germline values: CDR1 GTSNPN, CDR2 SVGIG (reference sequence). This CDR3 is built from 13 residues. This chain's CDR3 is CAWDRDSNQPQHF. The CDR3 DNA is TGTGCCTGGGACCGGGATAGCAATCAGCCCCAGCATTTT. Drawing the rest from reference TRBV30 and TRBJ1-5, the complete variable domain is SQTIHQWPATLVQPVGSPLSLECTVEGTSNPNLYWYRQAAGRGLQLLFYSVGIGQISSEVPQNLSASRPQDRQFILSSKKLLLSDSGFYLCAWDRDSNQPQHFGDGTRLSIL.

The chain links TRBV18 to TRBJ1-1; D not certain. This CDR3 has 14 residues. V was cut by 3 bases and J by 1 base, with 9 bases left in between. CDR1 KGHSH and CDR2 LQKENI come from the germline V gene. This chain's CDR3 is CASSPPESNTEAFF. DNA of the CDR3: TGTGCCAGCTCACCCCCGGAGTCGAACACTGAAGCTTTCTTT.

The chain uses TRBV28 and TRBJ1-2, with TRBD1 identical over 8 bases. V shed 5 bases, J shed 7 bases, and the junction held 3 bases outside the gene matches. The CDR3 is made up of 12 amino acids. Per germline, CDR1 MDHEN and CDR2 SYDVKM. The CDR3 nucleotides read TGTGCCAGCAGTGTCACAGGGGGTGGCTACACCTTC. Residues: CASSVTGGGYTF.

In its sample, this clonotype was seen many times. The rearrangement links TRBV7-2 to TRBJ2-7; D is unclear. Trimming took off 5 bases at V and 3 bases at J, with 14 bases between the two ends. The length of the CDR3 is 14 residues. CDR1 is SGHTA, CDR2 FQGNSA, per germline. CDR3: CASSPRNSLYEQYF. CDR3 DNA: TGTGCCAGCAGCCCCCGGAACAGTCTCTACGAGCAGTACTTC.

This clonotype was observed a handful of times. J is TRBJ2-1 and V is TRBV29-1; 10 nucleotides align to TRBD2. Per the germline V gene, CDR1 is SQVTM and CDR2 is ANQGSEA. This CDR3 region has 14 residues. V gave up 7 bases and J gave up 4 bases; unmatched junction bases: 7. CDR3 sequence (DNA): TGCAGCGGTCGGACTAGCGGTCGATACAATGAGCAGTTCTTC. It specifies CSGRTSGRYNEQFF.

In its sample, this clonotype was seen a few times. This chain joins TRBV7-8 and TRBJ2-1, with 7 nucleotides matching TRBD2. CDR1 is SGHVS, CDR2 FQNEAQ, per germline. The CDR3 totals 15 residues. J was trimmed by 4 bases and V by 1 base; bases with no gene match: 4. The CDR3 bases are TGTGCCAGCAGCTTAGATCAGCGGGAATACAATGAGCAGTTCTTC. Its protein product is CASSLDQREYNEQFF.

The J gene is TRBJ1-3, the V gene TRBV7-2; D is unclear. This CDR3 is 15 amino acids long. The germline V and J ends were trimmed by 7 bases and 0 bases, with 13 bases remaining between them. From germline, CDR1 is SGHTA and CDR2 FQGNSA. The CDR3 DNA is TGTGCCAGCACCACTCAGCATGGCTCTGGAAACACCATATATTTT. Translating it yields CASTTQHGSGNTIYF.

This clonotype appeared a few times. CDR3 protein: CASSLRPLGLTGELFF. CDR3 in DNA: TGTGCCAGCAGTTTACGGCCGCTGGGACTCACCGGGGAGCTGTTTTTT. The chain links TRBV12-3 or TRBV12-4 to TRBJ2-2; possibly TRBD2 for D (6 bases). V lost 2 bases to trimming and J lost 4 bases, with 14 bases between them. This CDR3 has 16 amino acids.

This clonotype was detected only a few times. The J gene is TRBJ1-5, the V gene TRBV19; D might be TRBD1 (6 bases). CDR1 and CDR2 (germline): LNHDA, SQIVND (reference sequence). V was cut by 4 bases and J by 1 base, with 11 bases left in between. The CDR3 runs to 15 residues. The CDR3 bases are TGTGCCAGTAGTACATCAGGGGCAAGCAATCAGCCCCAGCATTTT. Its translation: CASSTSGASNQPQHF.

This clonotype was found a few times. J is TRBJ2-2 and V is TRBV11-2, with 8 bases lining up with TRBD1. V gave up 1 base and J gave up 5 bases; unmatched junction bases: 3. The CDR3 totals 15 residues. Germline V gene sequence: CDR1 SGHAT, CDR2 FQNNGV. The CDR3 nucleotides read TGTGCCAGCAGCTTAGCCAGGGGGCGAACCGGGGAGCTGTTTTTT. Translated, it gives CASSLARGRTGELFF.

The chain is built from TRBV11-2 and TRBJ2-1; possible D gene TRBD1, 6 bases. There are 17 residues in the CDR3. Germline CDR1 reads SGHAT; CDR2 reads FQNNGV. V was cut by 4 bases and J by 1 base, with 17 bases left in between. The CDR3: CASSYNQGRSSYNEQFF. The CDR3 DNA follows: TGTGCCAGCAGCTACAACCAGGGGAGATCGTCCTACAATGAGCAGTTCTTC.

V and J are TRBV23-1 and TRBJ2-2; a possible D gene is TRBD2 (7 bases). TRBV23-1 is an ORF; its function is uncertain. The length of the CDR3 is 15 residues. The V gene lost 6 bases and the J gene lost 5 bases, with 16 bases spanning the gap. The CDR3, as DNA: TGCGCCAGCAGCCCCTTACAGGGAGGGACCGGGGAGCTGTTTTTT. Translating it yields CASSPLQGGTGELFF.